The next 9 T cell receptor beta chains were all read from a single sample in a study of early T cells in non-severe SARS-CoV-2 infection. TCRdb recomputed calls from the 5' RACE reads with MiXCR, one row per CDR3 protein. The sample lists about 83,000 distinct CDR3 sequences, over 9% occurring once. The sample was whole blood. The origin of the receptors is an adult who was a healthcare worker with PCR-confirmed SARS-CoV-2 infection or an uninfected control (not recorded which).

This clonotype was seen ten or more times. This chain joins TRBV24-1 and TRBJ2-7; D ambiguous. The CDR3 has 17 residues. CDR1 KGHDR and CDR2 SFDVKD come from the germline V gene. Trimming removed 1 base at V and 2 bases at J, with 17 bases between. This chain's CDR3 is CATSDFGLFQLPYEQYF. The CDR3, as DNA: TGTGCCACCAGTGATTTCGGGCTTTTCCAATTACCCTACGAGCAGTACTTC.

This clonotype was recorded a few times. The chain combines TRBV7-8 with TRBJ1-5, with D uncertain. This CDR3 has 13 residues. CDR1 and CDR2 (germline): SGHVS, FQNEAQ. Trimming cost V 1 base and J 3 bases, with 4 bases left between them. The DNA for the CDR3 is TGTGCCAGCAGCTTAGAGATCAATCAGCCCCAGCATTTT. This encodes CASSLEINQPQHF.

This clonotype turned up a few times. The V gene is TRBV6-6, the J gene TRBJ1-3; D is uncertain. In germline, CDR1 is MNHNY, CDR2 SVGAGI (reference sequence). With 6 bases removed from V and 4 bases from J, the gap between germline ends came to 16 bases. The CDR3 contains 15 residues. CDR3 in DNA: TGTGCCAGCAGAAATAACGACGGACGAGGAAACACCATATATTTT. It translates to CASRNNDGRGNTIYF.

The CDR3, as DNA: TGTGCCAGCAGCCCGACTGCAGGGGAGACCCAGTACTTC. Amino acid sequence: CASSPTAGETQYF. The chain combines TRBV5-4 with TRBJ2-5, with D perhaps TRBD1 (5 bases). The CDR3 is 13 amino acids. Germline V lookup: CDR1 SGHNT, CDR2 YYREEE (reference sequence). Trimming shortened V by 4 bases and J by 5 bases, and 12 bases separated the two germline ends.

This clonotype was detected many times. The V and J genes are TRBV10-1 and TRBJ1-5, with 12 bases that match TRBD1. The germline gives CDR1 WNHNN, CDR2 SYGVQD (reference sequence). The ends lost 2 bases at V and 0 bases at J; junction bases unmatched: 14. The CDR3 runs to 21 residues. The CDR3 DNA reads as TGCGCCAGCAGTGAGCCCGCGACCGGGACAGGGGGCGCCGGTAGCAATCAGCCCCAGCATTTT. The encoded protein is CASSEPATGTGGAGSNQPQHF.

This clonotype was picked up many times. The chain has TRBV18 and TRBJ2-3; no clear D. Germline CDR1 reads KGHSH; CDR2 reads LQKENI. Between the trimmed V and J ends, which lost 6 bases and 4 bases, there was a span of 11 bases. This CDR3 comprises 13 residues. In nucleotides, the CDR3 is TGTGCCAGCTCGCTAATTGGACCAGATACGCAGTATTTT. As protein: CASSLIGPDTQYF.

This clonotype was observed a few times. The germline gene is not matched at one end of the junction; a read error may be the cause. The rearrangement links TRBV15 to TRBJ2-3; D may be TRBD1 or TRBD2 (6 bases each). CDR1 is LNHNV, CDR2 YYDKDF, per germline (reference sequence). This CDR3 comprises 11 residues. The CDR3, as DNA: TGTGCCACCAGCAGAGGGGGGGCCGGGGATTTT. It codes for CATSRGGAGDF.

The CDR3 is CASSRLAGGYEQYF. In nucleotides, the CDR3 is TGTGCCAGCAGTCGACTAGCGGGAGGCTACGAGCAGTACTTC. J is TRBJ2-7 and V is TRBV12-3 or TRBV12-4; 13 positions agree with TRBD2. The trim removed 5 bases at V and 3 bases at J, leaving 1 base unmatched. The CDR3 has 14 amino acids.

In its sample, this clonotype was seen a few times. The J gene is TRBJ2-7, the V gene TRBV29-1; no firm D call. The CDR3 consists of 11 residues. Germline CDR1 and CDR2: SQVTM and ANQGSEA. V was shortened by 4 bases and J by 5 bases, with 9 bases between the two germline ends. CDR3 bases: TGCAGCGTTGCAACAGTAAACGAGCAGTACTTC. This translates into CSVATVNEQYF.